A single sample is the source of the 25 T cell receptor beta chains below, sequenced in a study of blood T cells in healthy people across ages. Then a second PCR, running roughly 7 to 11 cycles, was carried out with a sample-barcoded 5' primer and a J-beta primer mix. TCRdb called the 5' RACE reads again in MiXCR, with one record for every CDR3 protein. Found here are 1 million or so distinct CDR3 sequences, around 25% of them singletons; the top ten hold approximately 0.75%. These same records also appear under a second study, on T cells of mothers and their children.

Specimen: blood. These receptors originate from a girl aged 2-15 years in good health.

The chain combines TRBV28 with TRBJ2-1; perhaps D is TRBD1 or TRBD2 (8 bases each). CDR1 and CDR2 from the germline V gene are MDHEN and SYDVKM. The CDR3 covers 16 residues. The V and J ends lost 6 bases and 16 bases respectively, with 31 bases between them. CDR3 sequence: CASRRRAGGAGGRDFF. The CDR3 DNA is TGTGCCAGCAGGCGACGAGCAGGGGGCGCGGGGGGTCGAGATTTCTTC.

This clonotype was observed a few times. The gene calls are TRBV29-1 and TRBJ2-7, with D perhaps matching TRBD1 or TRBD2 (6 bases each). Germline CDR1 and CDR2: SQVTM and ANQGSEA. Trimming took 8 bases from V and 5 from J, leaving 16 bases between them. There are 12 residues in the CDR3. CDR3 sequence (DNA): TGCAGCACCTTCACGGGGGACAACGAGCAGTACTTC. Encoded protein: CSTFTGDNEQYF.

The genes are TRBV10-3 and TRBJ1-1; D not certain. Trimming pared 1 base from V and 1 base from J, leaving 13 bases between. The CDR3 totals 16 residues. CDR1 and CDR2 (germline): ENHRY, SYGVKD. Here the CDR3 DNA reads TGTGCCATCAGTGAGTTCCCGGAGACGGAGAACACTGAAGCTTTCTTT. It yields the protein CAISEFPETENTEAFF.

CDR3 nucleotides: TGTGCCAGCAGTGACGGGACAACCTTAGCCGAGACCCAGTACTTC. Protein sequence: CASSDGTTLAETQYF. This rearrangement joins TRBV27 to TRBJ2-5; D may be TRBD1 (6 bases). The CDR3 has 15 residues. V was trimmed by 5 bases and J by 5 bases, leaving 18 bases between them. Germline CDR1 is MNHEY and CDR2 is SMNVEV (reference sequence).

The chain links TRBV27 to TRBJ1-2; D call uncertain. The germline V gene encodes CDR1 MNHEY and CDR2 SMNVEV (reference sequence). Trimming took 7 bases from V and 8 from J, leaving 17 bases between them. There are 13 residues in the CDR3. In DNA form, the CDR3 reads TGTGCCAGCAAAAGCGAGGGTTCCGGAGGCTACACCTTC. It encodes CASKSEGSGGYTF.

This chain links TRBV6-2 or TRBV6-3 with TRBJ2-3; 9 bases line up with TRBD2. Germline V CDR1 and CDR2: MNHEY, SVGEGT. CDR3 length: 17 residues. Trimming took 4 bases from V and 6 from J; bases not matched to a gene: 14. The CDR3 region has the DNA TGTGCCAGCAGTTTTCCCGTAGCGGGGGCACCCACCGATACGCAGTATTTT. Translation: CASSFPVAGAPTDTQYF.

In this sample, this clonotype turned up once. This chain links TRBV15 with TRBJ2-4, with D possibly matching TRBD1 (6 bases). The V and J ends lost 5 bases and 0 bases respectively, with 8 bases between them. This CDR3 has 14 residues. Germline V gives CDR1 LNHNV, CDR2 YYDKDF (reference sequence). Here the CDR3 reads CATSGQIAKNIQYF. The CDR3 DNA reads TGTGCCACCAGCGGACAGATAGCCAAAAACATTCAGTACTTC.

The CDR3 bases are TGTGCCAGCAGCTTGGCCGGGACTGGCTACACCTTC. Translation gives CASSLAGTGYTF. The chain employs TRBV7-2 and TRBJ1-2; D perhaps matches TRBD1 (5 bases). V was cut by 3 bases and J by 7 bases, with 9 bases left in between. Germline CDR1 SGHTA, CDR2 FQGNSA. The CDR3 totals 12 residues. Combining the CDR3 with reference TRBV7-2 and TRBJ1-2 gives the whole variable domain GAGVSQSPSNKVTEKGKDVELRCDPISGHTALYWYRQSLGQGLEFLIYFQGNSAPDKSGLPSDRFSAERTGGSVSTLTIQRTQQEDSAVYLCASSLAGTGYTFGSGTRLTVV.

The V and J genes are TRBV7-9 and TRBJ2-1; no firm D call. There are 12 residues in the CDR3. The germline V gene encodes CDR1 SEHNR and CDR2 FQNEAQ (reference sequence). Trimming removed 5 bases from V and 5 bases from J, with 7 bases in between. The CDR3 here is CASSKTNNEQFF. DNA for the CDR3: TGTGCCAGCAGCAAAACTAACAATGAGCAGTTCTTC. Based on the CDR3 plus reference TRBV7-9 and TRBJ2-1, the full variable domain is DTGVSQNPRHKITKRGQNVTFRCDPISEHNRLYWYRQTLGQGPEFLTYFQNEAQLEKSRLLSDRFSAERPKGSFSTLEIQRTEQGDSAMYLCASSKTNNEQFFGPGTRLTVL.

The sample holds a few counts of this clonotype. This chain joins TRBV4-1 and TRBJ2-2, with 7 bases matching TRBD1. The germline CDR1 and CDR2 sequences are MGHRA and YSYEKL. This CDR3 has 16 residues. The J segment lost 1 base and the V segment lost 3 bases, leaving 5 bases of the junction unmatched. In nucleotides, the CDR3 is TGCGCCAGCAGCCAGGGGCAGGGGGAGAACACCGGGGAGCTGTTTTTT. This encodes CASSQGQGENTGELFF.

The chain carries TRBV2 and TRBJ2-5; 7 positions match TRBD2. Germline values: CDR1 SNHLY, CDR2 FYNNEI. J gave up 3 bases and V 8 bases, and 6 bases lay outside the gene matches. The CDR3 is 13 amino acids. The CDR3 nucleotides read TGTGCCAGCCAAGTACTAGCGAAAGAGACCCAGTACTTC. This sequence encodes CASQVLAKETQYF.

The gene calls are TRBV29-1 and TRBJ2-1, with a weak D call TRBD2 (5 bases). Germline V lookup: CDR1 SQVTM, CDR2 ANQGSEA. The length of the CDR3 is 13 residues. With 1 base removed from V and 6 bases from J, the gap between germline ends came to 10 bases. The CDR3: CSVEGFGVNEQFF. The CDR3 nucleotides read TGCAGCGTTGAAGGATTCGGGGTCAATGAGCAGTTCTTC.

This clonotype came up once. V and J are TRBV7-8 and TRBJ2-5; the D is unclear. The CDR3 runs 13 residues. CDR1 is SGHVS, CDR2 FQNEAQ, per germline. Trimming took 6 bases from V and 3 from J, leaving 11 bases between them. CDR3 bases: TGTGCCAGCAGGCTTTCGGGTGAAGAGACCCAGTACTTC. Translated, it gives CASRLSGEETQYF.

V and J are TRBV4-1 and TRBJ2-5; 10 bases fit TRBD2. Germline trimming cut 2 bases from V and 5 bases from J; bases unmatched to any gene: 5. The CDR3 is 15 residues long. From germline, CDR1 is MGHRA and CDR2 YSYEKL. The chain's CDR3 is CASSQSLAGLETQYF. The CDR3 nucleotides are TGCGCCAGCAGCCAATCACTAGCGGGACTTGAGACCCAGTACTTC.

This clonotype was detected only a few times. V and J are TRBV9 and TRBJ2-5; perhaps TRBD1 as D (5 bases). The DNA matches TRBJ2-1 better at its end, which makes the J call doubtful. This CDR3 contains 16 residues. Germline V CDR1 and CDR2: SGDLS, YYNGEE. CDR3 amino acids: CASSVQGQLTDNEQFF. DNA of the CDR3: TGTGCCAGCAGCGTACAGGGTCAATTAACCGACAATGAGCAGTTCTTC.

This clonotype came up a few times. In DNA form, the CDR3 reads TGTGCCAGCAGCTATCGGGGGAGTAGCACCGGGGAGCTGTTTTTT. Protein: CASSYRGSSTGELFF. The genes are TRBV9 and TRBJ2-2, with D possibly matching TRBD2 (6 bases). The CDR3 contains 15 residues. V lost 4 bases, J lost 4 bases, and 14 bases lay in between. Per the germline V gene, CDR1 is SGDLS and CDR2 is YYNGEE.

V is TRBV5-1 and J is TRBJ2-1; 7 bases are shared with TRBD2. Germline CDR1 reads SGHRS; CDR2 reads YFSETQ. V was clipped by 2 bases and J by 5 bases; unmatched bases: 10. This CDR3 region has 16 residues. The CDR3 nucleotides read TGCGCCAGCAGCTTCCAACGCGGGACTACGGACAATGAGCAGTTCTTC. Its protein product is CASSFQRGTTDNEQFF.

Here the CDR3 reads CASSDVVGLSGNTIYF. CDR3 nucleotide sequence: TGTGCCAGCAGCGACGTCGTCGGCCTCTCTGGAAACACCATATATTTT. The chain joins TRBV7-9 to TRBJ1-3; D remains unclear. In germline, CDR1 is SEHNR, CDR2 FQNEAQ (reference sequence). V was shortened by 5 bases and J by 0 bases, with 14 bases between the two germline ends. The CDR3 runs to 16 residues.

This chain uses TRBV4-1 with TRBJ2-1; D remains unclear. Trimming removed 4 bases at V and 9 bases at J, with 16 bases between. The CDR3 contains 14 residues. The germline V gene has CDR1 MGHRA and CDR2 YSYEKL. The CDR3 is CASSPLQLRGEQFF. The CDR3 nucleotides read TGCGCCAGCAGCCCTTTACAACTGCGCGGTGAGCAGTTCTTC.

This clonotype has more than one count but fewer than ten. An end of the junction differs from the germline gene, which may be a read error. The chain joins TRBV29-1 to TRBJ2-7, with D unresolved. The CDR3 has 12 residues. Germline CDR1 reads SQVTM; CDR2 reads ANQGSEA. The CDR3 nucleotides are TGCAGCGTCGAAGACACTTACTACGAGCAGTACTTC. Its protein product is CSVEDTYYEQYF.

This clonotype turned up a few times. The CDR3 spells CAISDLPSGSVDSEQYF. The CDR3 nucleotides read TGTGCCATCAGTGACTTGCCTAGCGGGAGTGTAGATAGCGAGCAGTACTTC. The rearrangement joins TRBV10-3 to TRBJ2-7; 10 nucleotides match TRBD2. Germline trimming cut 3 bases from V and 6 bases from J; bases unmatched to any gene: 14. The CDR3 runs to 17 residues. In germline, CDR1 is ENHRY, CDR2 SYGVKD.

The chain employs TRBV9 and TRBJ2-5; 8 nucleotides match TRBD2. Germline-derived CDR1 and CDR2 are SGDLS and YYNGEE. The V gene end was trimmed by 0 bases and the J gene end by 0 bases; junction bases not matched to a gene: 7. This CDR3 contains 17 residues. The CDR3 sequence is CASSVGSSGLYQETQYF. The CDR3 DNA is TGTGCCAGCAGCGTAGGTTCTAGCGGGCTGTACCAAGAGACCCAGTACTTC.

A few counts support this clonotype. V is TRBV2 and J is TRBJ2-2, with a tentative D call TRBD1 (5 bases). Trimming stripped 6 bases from V and 1 base from J, with 6 bases between. Per the germline V gene, CDR1 is SNHLY and CDR2 is FYNNEI. This CDR3 is 13 amino acids long. Here the CDR3 DNA reads TGTGCCAGCAGGCAGGGGAACACCGGGGAGCTGTTTTTT. This translates into CASRQGNTGELFF.

There are a few counts of this clonotype. V gene TRBV2 combines with J gene TRBJ1-2; no firm D call. Trimming removed 1 base at V and 8 bases at J, with 11 bases between. Germline values: CDR1 SNHLY, CDR2 FYNNEI. There are 13 residues in the CDR3. For the CDR3, the DNA is TGTGCCAGCAGTGAAGAGAGAGTTGAGGGCTACACCTTC. It codes for CASSEERVEGYTF.

This clonotype was seen a handful of times. The chain recombines TRBV20-1 with TRBJ2-5; D is possibly TRBD1 (5 bases). Trimming took 5 bases from V and 1 from J, leaving 11 bases between them. Germline V gives CDR1 DFQATT, CDR2 SNEGSKA (reference sequence). This CDR3 is built from 13 residues. In nucleotides, the CDR3 is TGCAGTGCTGATGACAGAGTCCAAGAGACCCAGTACTTC. This sequence encodes CSADDRVQETQYF.